Below are 9 T cell receptor beta chains sequenced from a single sample in a study of blood T cell repertoires in COVID-19 (dated by TCRdb to the early 2020s). Libraries were made using the immunoSEQ multiplex PCR assay. In its TCRdb copy, this immuneACCESS table keeps in-frame sequences only and misses some clones. Where compared with another copy, unresolved V genes explain less than half of these, and the others have no known cause. The sample table holds about 75,000 clones, of which about 91% were seen once. 6% to 7% of the sample lies in the top ten. The sequencing sample was made of peripheral blood. The receptors derive from a woman in her forties or fifties with acute or convalescent COVID-19.

V and J are TRBV19 and TRBJ1-2; D ambiguous. This CDR3 contains 14 residues. Germline lookup yields CDR1 LNHDA and CDR2 SQIVND (reference sequence). V was shortened by 2 bases and J by 3 bases, with 10 bases between the two germline ends. CDR3 sequence (DNA): TGTGCCAGTAGTATAAATCGGGTGGACTATGGCTACACCTTC. Its translation is CASSINRVDYGYTF.

The chain carries TRBV19 and TRBJ1-4; a possible D gene is TRBD1 (6 bases). The ends were cut back, 3 bases at V and 0 bases at J, with 11 bases in the middle. The CDR3 runs to 16 residues. In germline, CDR1 is LNHDA, CDR2 SQIVND (reference sequence). Here the CDR3 reads CASSIGQFATNEKLFF. CDR3 coding DNA: TGTGCCAGTAGTATCGGACAGTTTGCAACTAATGAAAAACTGTTTTTT.

The V and J genes are TRBV5-1 and TRBJ1-4, with D perhaps matching TRBD1 (6 bases). The germline V gene has CDR1 SGHRS and CDR2 YFSETQ. The CDR3 runs 15 residues. Trimming stripped 1 base from V and 3 bases from J, with 10 bases between. CDR3 sequence (DNA): TGCGCCAGCAGCTTGCAACAGGGATCTAATGAAAAACTGTTTTTT. Protein product: CASSLQQGSNEKLFF. The full variable domain, rest sourced from reference TRBV5-1 and TRBJ1-4, is KAGVTQTPRYLIKTRGQQVTLSCSPISGHRSVSWYQQTPGQGLQFLFEYFSETQRNKGNFPGRFSGRQFSNSRSEMNVSTLELGDSALYLCASSLQQGSNEKLFFGSGTQLSVL.

The rearrangement uses TRBV7-8 and TRBJ2-2; D is possibly TRBD2 (6 bases). Germline lookup yields CDR1 SGHVS and CDR2 FQNEAQ. The CDR3 spans 13 residues. The germline V and J ends were trimmed by 6 bases and 5 bases, with 10 bases remaining between them. CDR3 protein: CASRIGGTGELFF. The CDR3, as DNA: TGTGCCAGCAGGATAGGAGGGACCGGGGAGCTGTTTTTT.

The rearrangement links TRBV19 to TRBJ2-2; D is ambiguous. Germline V gene data show CDR1 as LNHDA and CDR2 as SQIVND (reference sequence). Between the trimmed V and J ends, which lost 3 bases and 0 bases, there was a span of 11 bases. This CDR3 is built from 16 residues. DNA for the CDR3: TGTGCCAGTAGTATGCCCAGATCCGCGAACACCGGGGAGCTGTTTTTT. Residues: CASSMPRSANTGELFF.

The chain uses TRBV6-1 and TRBJ2-1; D possibly corresponds to TRBD2 (5 bases). CDR1 is MNHNS, CDR2 SASEGT, per germline. The V and J ends lost 2 bases and 6 bases respectively, with 8 bases between them. The CDR3 runs to 13 residues. CDR3 residues: CASSEPGVNEQFF. The CDR3 DNA follows: TGTGCCAGCAGTGAACCCGGGGTCAATGAGCAGTTCTTC.

In this sample, this clone turned up a few times. The chain is built from TRBV28 and TRBJ1-1; maybe TRBD1 (5 bases). V shed 5 bases and J shed 3 bases, with 16 bases lying between them. The length of the CDR3 is 15 residues. Germline CDR1 is MDHEN and CDR2 is SYDVKM. The CDR3 loop reads CASSTPHGGDTEAFF. In DNA, the CDR3 is TGTGCCAGCAGTACACCTCACGGGGGAGACACTGAAGCTTTCTTT.

This chain links TRBV19 with TRBJ1-2; TRBD1 aligns across 7 bases. Looked up from germline, CDR1 is LNHDA and CDR2 is SQIVND (reference sequence). The V segment lost 4 bases and the J segment 1 base; nucleotides outside the gene matches: 6. The CDR3 spans 15 residues. The CDR3 here is CASSNPGQSNYGYTF. The CDR3 nucleotides read TGTGCCAGTAGTAACCCGGGACAGAGTAACTATGGCTACACCTTC.

This clone was seen only once. The genes are TRBV6-2 or TRBV6-3 and TRBJ1-6, with a tentative D call TRBD1 (5 bases). Germline CDR1 and CDR2: MNHEY and SVGEGT. The CDR3 sequence is 15 residues long. The germline V and J ends were trimmed by 6 bases and 7 bases, with 16 bases remaining between them. As DNA, the CDR3 is TGTGCCAGCAGCCCGATACAGGTTTGGAATTCACCCCTCCACTTT. This codes for CASSPIQVWNSPLHF.